These T cell receptor beta chains were read from a single sample in a study of CD8 T cells in Susac syndrome. TCRdb re-called the immunoSEQ multiplex PCR reads through MiXCR, storing one row per CDR3 protein. The top ten hold 0.11% to 0.15% of the sample, which has about 120,000 distinct CDR3 sequences, around 90% seen once. Sequencing was carried out using CD4+ T cells from PBMCs. These receptors were obtained from a human donor in good health. The CDR3 runs from the conserved cysteine through the conserved F or W. A D gene is named only where the DNA matches it firmly. Where a row states a size, it is once, few, many or the class of an expanded clone; other rows omit it.

CDR3nt | CDR3aa | j_gene | d_gene | abundance | v_gene
TGTGCCAGCAGCCCCGGACTAGCGGGAGGCGAGCAGTACTTC | CASSPGLAGGEQYF | TRBJ2-7 | TRBD2 | few | TRBV7-7
TGTGCCAGCTCACCACAACAGGGAGGTCTAGGGAGCAATCAGCCCCAGCATTTT | CASSPQQGGLGSNQPQHF | TRBJ1-5 | . | once | TRBV18
TGTGCCAGCAGCTCCGGACAGGGGAGGACTGAAGCTTTCTTT | CASSSGQGRTEAFF | TRBJ1-1 | TRBD1 | . | TRBV7-3
TGTGCCAGCAGCTTAGCAGGGGAGGGTACTGAAGCTTTCTTT | CASSLAGEGTEAFF | TRBJ1-1 | . | . | TRBV7-6
TGTGCCAGCAGGAGGGGCCCGCAGACGCAGTATTTT | CASRRGPQTQYF | TRBJ2-3 | . | . | TRBV2
TGTGCCAGCAGCTTAGAGGCGACAGCGAACACTGAAGCTTTCTTT | CASSLEATANTEAFF | TRBJ1-1 | . | . | TRBV7-2
TGCGCCAGCAGGGACAGTCTCCAAGAGACCCAGTACTTC | CASRDSLQETQYF | TRBJ2-5 | . | once | TRBV5-1
TGTGCCAGTACCCTGGGGACAGGGACGAATCAGCCCCAGCATTTT | CASTLGTGTNQPQHF | TRBJ1-5 | TRBD1 | . | TRBV19
TGTGCCAGTAGCCTGACCGTAGCCAAAAACATTCAGTACTTC | CASSLTVAKNIQYF | TRBJ2-4 | . | once | TRBV19
TGTGCCAGCAGCGTAACAGGGAGTTATCAGCCCCAGCATTTT | CASSVTGSYQPQHF | TRBJ1-5 | . | . | TRBV3-1
TGCGCCAGCAGCGGGACAGGGGGCTCTCTCGAGCAGTACTTC | CASSGTGGSLEQYF | TRBJ2-7 | TRBD1 | few | TRBV5-1
TGTGCCACCAGCAGAGCCTCAACCGGGGAGCTGTTTTTT | CATSRASTGELFF | TRBJ2-2 | . | . | TRBV15
TGTGCCAGCAGTTCAAAGGGGTTCGGCGATGGCTACACCTTC | CASSSKGFGDGYTF | TRBJ1-2 | . | . | TRBV2
TGTGCCACCAGTGAGGACGGGCCGCACCAAGAGACCCAGTACTTC | CATSEDGPHQETQYF | TRBJ2-5 | . | . | TRBV24-1
TGTGCCATCAGGGCCACCCCGACAGGGGCGGGCGATACGCAGTATTTT | CAIRATPTGAGDTQYF | TRBJ2-3 | TRBD1 | . | TRBV10-3
TGTGCCAGCAGCTTAAGCTTTCGTGTTTTCGACACTGAAGCTTTCTTT | CASSLSFRVFDTEAFF | TRBJ1-1 | . | . | TRBV7-3
TGTGCCAGCAGCCCTTGGGACAGGGTTGACTATGGCTACACCTTC | CASSPWDRVDYGYTF | TRBJ1-2 | TRBD1 | . | TRBV11-2
TGCGCCAGCAGCTTGGGCGGGGGAGATCAGCCCCAGCATTTT | CASSLGGGDQPQHF | TRBJ1-5 | . | . | TRBV5-1
TGTGCCAGCAGCGTAACAGAAAGCTCCTATAATTCACCCCTCCACTTT | CASSVTESSYNSPLHF | TRBJ1-6 | . | . | TRBV9
TGTGCCAGCAGCCGGGCCCGCGGTCCCGACTATGGCTACACCTTC | CASSRARGPDYGYTF | TRBJ1-2 | . | . | TRBV5-6
TGTGCCAGCAGCTTAAACTCCGGTGGAACGAAGCCTGGAAACACCATATATTTT | CASSLNSGGTKPGNTIYF | TRBJ1-3 | . | . | TRBV7-8
TGTGCCAGTAGTAGAGGACAGAGCTCTGGGGCCAACGTCCTGACTTTC | CASSRGQSSGANVLTF | TRBJ2-6 | . | once | TRBV19
TGTGCCAGCAGCTCCCAAGGGCGTATAGATACGCAGTATTTT | CASSSQGRIDTQYF | TRBJ2-3 | . | . | TRBV7-3
TGTGCCAGCACCCGGACAGGGCCTAGCTCCAACAATGAGCAGTTCTTC | CASTRTGPSSNNEQFF | TRBJ2-1 | TRBD1 | once | TRBV2
TGTGCCAGCAGCTTGATGACAGGCCCTGGGCAAAGGGCGCAGTATTTT | CASSLMTGPGQRAQYF | TRBJ2-3 | . | . | TRBV5-6
TGTGCCAGCAGTTTCCGTAGCACCGGGGAGCTGTTTTTT | CASSFRSTGELFF | TRBJ2-2 | . | . | TRBV12-3/TRBV12-4
TGCGCCAGCAGCCAAGATTGGGGCCGTCAAAGGGTAACAGATACGCAGTATTTT | CASSQDWGRQRVTDTQYF | TRBJ2-3 | . | . | TRBV4-3
TGCGCCAGCAGCTTGAATCCCAGCGGTTCCACAGATACGCAGTATTTT | CASSLNPSGSTDTQYF | TRBJ2-3 | . | once | TRBV5-1
TGTGCCAGCAGCTTAGATGGGGGCCCTAGGTCCTACAATGAGCAGTTCTTC | CASSLDGGPRSYNEQFF | TRBJ2-1 | . | few | TRBV7-2
TGTGCCAGCAGTTTACGGCAGGGGGCGAATGGGGCCAACGTCCTGACTTTC | CASSLRQGANGANVLTF | TRBJ2-6 | TRBD1 | once | TRBV28
TGCGCCAGCAGCTTGACCGGGACTTTGAACACCGGGGAGCTGTTTTTT | CASSLTGTLNTGELFF | TRBJ2-2 | . | . | TRBV5-1
TGCGCCAGCAGCCCCCTGGGGGAAGAGAACACCGGGGAGCTGTTTTTT | CASSPLGEENTGELFF | TRBJ2-2 | . | . | TRBV4-1
TGTGCCAGCAGCTTTGCGGACAGTCAACTGCAGTTCTTC | CASSFADSQLQFF | TRBJ2-1 | . | . | TRBV7-2
TGTGCCAGCAGCTTCGGACTGTCCCCGGAGCAGTACTTC | CASSFGLSPEQYF | TRBJ2-7 | . | . | TRBV7-8
TGTGCCAGCAGGGGACTAGCGGCCGGAACGACCAAAAGGGAGACCCAGTACTTC | CASRGLAAGTTKRETQYF | TRBJ2-5 | TRBD2 | . | TRBV7-9
TGTGCCAGCAGTTACTCTCGGAACACCGGGGAGCTGTTTTTT | CASSYSRNTGELFF | TRBJ2-2 | . | . | TRBV6-5
TGCAGTGCTAGTCGGGACAGGGATCAGCCCCAGCATTTT | CSASRDRDQPQHF | TRBJ1-5 | TRBD1 | . | TRBV20-1
TGTGCCAGTAGTTACAGGAATGAGCAGTTCTTC | CASSYRNEQFF | TRBJ2-1 | . | . | TRBV19
TGCAGTGCTAGAGATGATTTAGACAGGGACGAAAAACTGTTTTTT | CSARDDLDRDEKLFF | TRBJ1-4 | TRBD1 | . | TRBV20-1
TGTGCCAGCAGCTTTGAGGATACGCAGTATTTT | CASSFEDTQYF | TRBJ2-3 | . | once | TRBV7-8
TGTGCCAGCAGGGGACAGGGGCCCACTAATGAAAAACTGTTTTTT | CASRGQGPTNEKLFF | TRBJ1-4 | TRBD1 | . | TRBV27
TGCGCCAGCAGCTTCCAGCAGCGCTTAGACACCGGGGAGCTGTTTTTT | CASSFQQRLDTGELFF | TRBJ2-2 | . | few | TRBV5-1
TGCGCCAGCAGCTTGCAGGGCAACGATTTCGCAGATACGCAGTATTTT | CASSLQGNDFADTQYF | TRBJ2-3 | . | . | TRBV5-1
TGTGCCAGCAGCGTAATCGCTAGCGGGGGGGCTATGCACACCGGGGAGCTGTTTTTT | CASSVIASGGAMHTGELFF | TRBJ2-2 | TRBD2 | . | TRBV9
TGCAGTGCTAGAGATCGACCGACTCGAAGCGGGGAAGCTTTCTTT | CSARDRPTRSGEAFF | TRBJ1-1 | . | . | TRBV20-1
TGCAGTGCTAGATCCCCCCGGCGGGAGTTCAATGAGCAGTTCTTC | CSARSPRREFNEQFF | TRBJ2-1 | TRBD2 | . | TRBV20-1
TGCAGCGTTGAACTCGCGGGAGCCTCGAGGGAGCAGTACTTC | CSVELAGASREQYF | TRBJ2-7 | TRBD2 | . | TRBV29-1
TGTGCCAGCAGTTTATTCGAGACTAGCGGTTACGAGCAGTACTTC | CASSLFETSGYEQYF | TRBJ2-7 | TRBD2 | . | TRBV12-3/TRBV12-4